The clone carrying this T cell receptor (beta chain) showed up many times. Its target is not known. CDR1 and CDR2 (germline): SGHAT, FQNNGV. Trimming removed 4 bases from V and 6 bases from J, with 15 bases in between. This CDR3 is 14 amino acids long. The hyperthyroidism patients had all been newly diagnosed, and their disease duration was under 2 months. Their ages ranged from 18 to 65 years. Clinical symptoms, serum thyroxine and TRAb, thyroid ultrasound and orbital computed tomography were used for the diagnoses. These data belong to a study of T cells in Graves' hyperthyroidism and ophthalmopathy. Study context: Staff took peripheral blood when the initial diagnosis was made, before any treatment began. Study results and caveats: From stable hyperthyroidism, ophthalmopathy was separated by a 13 V-J model.

RNA transcripts served as the template for amplifying TCR beta CDR3 regions. HTBI primers were the set used in a first-round RT-PCR of the TCR CDR3. One entry per CDR3 protein, called by TCRdb with MiXCR from the multiplex PCR reads. The repertoire holds hundreds of thousands of distinct CDR3 sequences, with 12% to 15% as singletons. The sample comprised blood. This chain links TRBV11-2 with TRBJ1-2; possible D gene TRBD1, 5 bases. The source of this sequence is a woman aged 18-29 years with Graves' hyperthyroidism. The CDR3 loop is CASSSRQGFDGYTF. For the CDR3, the DNA is TGTGCCAGCAGCTCCAGGCAGGGATTCGATGGCTACACCTTC.